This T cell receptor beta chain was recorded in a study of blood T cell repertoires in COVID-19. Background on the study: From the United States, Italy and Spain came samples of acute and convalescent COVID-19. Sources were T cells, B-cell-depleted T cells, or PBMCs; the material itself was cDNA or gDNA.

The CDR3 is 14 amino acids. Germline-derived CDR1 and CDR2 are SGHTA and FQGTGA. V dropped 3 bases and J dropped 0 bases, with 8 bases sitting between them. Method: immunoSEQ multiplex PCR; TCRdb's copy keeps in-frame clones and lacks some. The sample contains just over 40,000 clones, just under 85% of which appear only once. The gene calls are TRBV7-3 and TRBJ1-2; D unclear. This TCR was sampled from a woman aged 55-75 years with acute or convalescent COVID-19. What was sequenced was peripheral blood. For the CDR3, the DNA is TGTGCCAGCAGCTTTTCGGGAACTAACTATGGCTACACCTTC. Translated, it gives CASSFSGTNYGYTF.